Sequencing of this TCR beta chain was carried out in a study of shared clonotypes between healthy human individuals. Repertoires were generated with immunoSEQ multiplex PCR, while TCRdb's copy carries only in-frame clones and drops some. The sample carries roughly 510,000 clones, 75% to 80% recorded once. The donors, healthy adults who were HIV-negative, had experienced no recent acute infections or vaccinations. Caucasian adults residing in Nashville, Tennessee made up all the donors. The specimen was PBMCs. This TCR derives from a woman between 40 and 50 years old in good health. Some clones in this sample may be carry-over from other donors' samples.

The CDR3 protein is CASSEAGGLNEQFF. DNA of the CDR3: TGTGCCAGCAGCGAGGCGGGAGGTCTCAATGAGCAGTTCTTC. The genes are TRBV9 and TRBJ2-1; 8 bases are a match to TRBD2. Germline V gene lookup returns CDR1 SGDLS and CDR2 YYNGEE. The CDR3 spans 14 residues. With V trimmed by 3 bases and J by 6 bases, 5 bases remained unmatched.